This TCR beta chain was identified during a study of monozygotic twins with inflammatory bowel disease. Findings and limits, study-wide: Lower sharing of clonotypes with other individuals was seen in IBD patients than in healthy twins. This was most marked in patients showing signs of disease activity. Patients with IBD had less TCRbeta diversity (inverse Simpson) than their healthy co-twins.

Comments on this clonotype: Its antigen is as yet unknown.

The CDR3 has 13 amino acids. In germline, CDR1 is MNHNY, CDR2 SVGAGI (reference sequence). Around 3,600 ng of total RNA went into each TCR library. TCRdb reprocessed the 5' RACE reads and stores each CDR3 protein as one record, lacking DNA. The sample includes about 130,000 distinct CDR3 sequences. This TCR derives from a human donor with ulcerative colitis or Crohn's disease, or a healthy co-twin of an affected twin (not recorded which). Sequencing used blood. The chain carries TRBV6-6 and TRBJ1-5. This CDR3 reads CASNTLAGGPQHF.